Listed below are T cell receptor beta chains from one sample, sequenced in a study of radiotherapy plus CTLA-4 blockade in lung cancer. Method: immunoSEQ multiplex PCR; TCRdb's copy keeps in-frame clones and lacks some. Of some 37,000 clones listed, around 79% are singletons. The source was peripheral blood, collected from a patient treated with radiotherapy plus ipilimumab. These receptors were collected from a human donor with non-small cell lung cancer who had stable disease on radiotherapy plus ipilimumab. The CDR3 runs from the conserved cysteine through the conserved F or W. The D gene is left open where the match is weak. Only some rows state a clone size, as once, few, many or a class for expanded clones.

>TRBV11-3|once|-|TRBJ2-2
TGTGCCAGCAGCGCGGGACGCCGGGACACCGGGGAGCTGTTTTTT
CASSAGRRDTGELFF
>TRBV5-1|-|-|TRBJ1-2
TGCGCCAGCAGCTTAGGGGTAGTAGGGCCTCCCTACTATGGCTACACCTTC
CASSLGVVGPPYYGYTF
>TRBV6-5|-|-|TRBJ1-1
TGTGCCAGCAGTCCCCTCTGGGGACCCAACACTGAAGCTTTCTTT
CASSPLWGPNTEAFF
>TRBV7-2|-|TRBD2|TRBJ2-2
TGTGCCAGCGATCGGGGGGGTAATACCGGGGAGCTGTTTTTT
CASDRGGNTGELFF
>TRBV11-2|-|-|TRBJ1-1
TGTGCCAGCAGACCGATAGGGGACACCAAGAACACTGAAGCTTTCTTT
CASRPIGDTKNTEAFF
>TRBV10-3|-|-|TRBJ2-7
TGTGCCATCAGGGAGGACCTGTTATACGAGCAGTACTTC
CAIREDLLYEQYF
>TRBV5-1|-|-|TRBJ2-3
TGCGCCAGCAGCTTGGGTAGGGTTGGAGATACGCAGTATTTT
CASSLGRVGDTQYF
>TRBV5-1|-|-|TRBJ1-1
TGCGCCAGCAGCCCCCAGGCCAACCCGGGGAACACTGAAGCTTTCTTT
CASSPQANPGNTEAFF
>TRBV2|-|-|TRBJ1-2
TGTGCCAGCAGTCTTAACTATGGCTTCGCCTTC
CASSLNYGFAF
>TRBV5-6|few|-|TRBJ1-1
TGTGCCAGCAGCTTGGCTGGGGACGGTGAAGCTTTCTTT
CASSLAGDGEAFF
>TRBV6-5|-|TRBD2|TRBJ2-2
TGTGCCAGCAGTTGGACTAGCGGGGGGGTCACCGGGGAGCTGTTTTTT
CASSWTSGGVTGELFF
>TRBV19|-|-|TRBJ1-6
TGTGCCAGTAGTGTGGACATTCCTTCACCCCTCCACTTT
CASSVDIPSPLHF
>TRBV5-1|-|-|TRBJ2-1
TGCGCCAGCAGCTACGGGACAACCAACAATGAGCAGTTCTTC
CASSYGTTNNEQFF
>TRBV5-4|-|-|TRBJ2-7
TGTGCCAGCAGCTTGGACAGCATCTACGAGCAGTACTTC
CASSLDSIYEQYF
>TRBV11-2|few|-|TRBJ1-1
TGTGCCAGCAGCCCCCTGGAGGGGATGAACACTGAAGCTTTCTTT
CASSPLEGMNTEAFF
>TRBV18|-|-|TRBJ1-5
TGTGCCAGCTCCGGGGAGGGAACGTATCAGCCCCAGCATTTT
CASSGEGTYQPQHF
>TRBV7-8|-|-|TRBJ1-6
TGTGCCAGCACCAAATCAGGGTTGTATAATTCACCCCTCCACTTT
CASTKSGLYNSPLHF
>TRBV5-4|-|-|TRBJ2-5
TGTGCCAGCAGCTACAGGGGTTTGTCGGTCGGGGGGGAGACCCAGTACTTC
CASSYRGLSVGGETQYF
>TRBV19|-|-|TRBJ1-2
TGTGCCAGTAGTATAGCTGGGGCAGTTTCTAACTATGGCTACACCTTC
CASSIAGAVSNYGYTF
>TRBV5-8|-|-|TRBJ2-3
TGTGCCAGCAGACGGCAGGGTGGCACAGATACGCAGTATTTT
CASRRQGGTDTQYF
>TRBV5-1|-|-|TRBJ1-2
TGCGCCAGCAGCTTGGCCCCGGATGCTTATGGCTACACCTTC
CASSLAPDAYGYTF
>TRBV9|-|-|TRBJ1-6
TGTGCCAGCAGCGCTTTGGACACCAATTCACCCCTCCACTTT
CASSALDTNSPLHF
>TRBV28|-|-|TRBJ2-5
TGTGCCAGCAGCGAATCAGGGTACCGCCAGGAGACCCAGTACTTC
CASSESGYRQETQYF
>TRBV5-1|few|-|TRBJ2-2
TGCGCCAGCAGCGCGTACAGTGCGCTGTTTTTT
CASSAYSALFF
>TRBV5-4|once|-|TRBJ1-2
TGTGCCAGCAGACTCGGCGGCTCGCCTAACTATGGCTACACCTTC
CASRLGGSPNYGYTF
>TRBV28|-|-|TRBJ1-4
TGTGCCAGCAGTTGGGGCGCTGCAACTAATGAAAAACTGTTTTTT
CASSWGAATNEKLFF
>TRBV14|once|-|TRBJ2-5
TGTGCCAGCAGCCCGACCCACCTCCAAGAGACCCAGTACTTC
CASSPTHLQETQYF
>TRBV19|-|-|TRBJ2-3
TGTGCCAGTAGTGGGGGACACACAGATACGCAGTATTTT
CASSGGHTDTQYF
>TRBV7-9|-|-|TRBJ1-5
TGTGCCAGCAGCCTACGGGACGCAGGGCCAGTATTT
CASSLRDAGPVF
>TRBV5-6|-|-|TRBJ2-2
TGTGCCAGCAGCTCCCGGAACACCGGGGAGCTGTTTTTT
CASSSRNTGELFF
>TRBV18|-|-|TRBJ2-5
TGTGCCAGCTCACCGACCACCCGCCCGGAGACCCAGTACTTC
CASSPTTRPETQYF
>TRBV19|-|-|TRBJ1-2
TGTGCCAGTAGTATAGAGCAAGCTCCTTATGGCTACACCTTC
CASSIEQAPYGYTF
>TRBV7-9|-|TRBD1|TRBJ1-1
TGTGCCAGCAGCTTCCAGGGGGCTGGCACTGAAGCTTTCTTT
CASSFQGAGTEAFF
>TRBV28|-|TRBD1|TRBJ1-2
TGTGCCAGCACACCCGGGACAGCCTTCTATGGCTACACCTTC
CASTPGTAFYGYTF
>TRBV2|-|-|TRBJ2-5
TGTGCCAGCATAGGAGGGGGTTGGGAGACCCAGTACTTC
CASIGGGWETQYF
>TRBV5-1|few|TRBD1|TRBJ1-1
TGCGCCAGCAGCTCACCTTACAGGGGAAGCACTGAAGCTTTCTTT
CASSSPYRGSTEAFF
>TRBV7-8|-|-|TRBJ1-5
TGTGCCAGCTTCCGGGCCCCCAGGGGAAGCAATCAGCCCCAGCATTTT
CASFRAPRGSNQPQHF
>TRBV25-1|-|-|TRBJ1-1
TGTGCCAGCAGTCTGTGGGGGGTGAACACTGAAGCTTTCTTT
CASSLWGVNTEAFF
>TRBV2|-|TRBD1|TRBJ1-6
TGTGCCAGCAGTACAGGGGTAAATAATTCACCCCTCCACTTT
CASSTGVNNSPLHF
>TRBV19|-|TRBD1|TRBJ1-1
TGTGCCAGTAGTACCCGGGACAGGGGATCAGCTTTCTTT
CASSTRDRGSAFF
>TRBV19|-|-|TRBJ1-1
TGTGCCAGTACCCCAGGGGCAGGAAAAGCTTTCTTT
CASTPGAGKAFF
>TRBV7-6|-|TRBD2|TRBJ2-7
TGTGCCAGCAGCTTAGGGATGGCGGGGGGCTCCTACGAGCAGTACTTC
CASSLGMAGGSYEQYF
>TRBV18|-|-|TRBJ2-5
TGTGCCAGCTCACCACCCGTGGGGAAGCAAGAGACCCAGTACTTC
CASSPPVGKQETQYF
>TRBV30|-|TRBD1|TRBJ1-5
TGTGCCTGGAGTATCGGGACAGCTAGCAATCAGCCCCAGCATTTT
CAWSIGTASNQPQHF
>TRBV30|-|-|TRBJ1-2
TGTGCCTGGAGTGGAGGGAGGCTCTATGGCTACACCTTC
CAWSGGRLYGYTF
>TRBV6-5|-|-|TRBJ1-5
TGTGCCAGCTACTCGGGGCACGGGAGCAATCAGCCCCAGCATTTT
CASYSGHGSNQPQHF
>TRBV7-2|medium-sized|-|TRBJ2-3
TGTGCCAGCAGCTTAGAGGTCACAGATACGCAGTATTTT
CASSLEVTDTQYF
>TRBV5-4|-|-|TRBJ1-1
TGTGCCAGCAGCTTGGATGTTGGTTTGACTGAAGCTTTCTTT
CASSLDVGLTEAFF
>TRBV19|-|-|TRBJ1-6
TGTGCCAGTAGTTGGGGACGGGATAATTCACCCCTCCACTTT
CASSWGRDNSPLHF
>TRBV5-4|medium-sized|TRBD1|TRBJ1-2
TGTGCCAGCAGCCTGTTGGGACAGGGTTATGGCTACACCTTC
CASSLLGQGYGYTF
>TRBV4-2|-|-|TRBJ2-2
TGTGCCAGCAGCCAAGATCCCATACTAGGGTACACCGGGGAGCTGTTTTTT
CASSQDPILGYTGELFF
>TRBV7-3|-|-|TRBJ1-1
TGTGCCAGCAGCTGGGGGGCTAACACTGAAGCTTTCTTT
CASSWGANTEAFF
>TRBV11-2|-|TRBD1|TRBJ1-5
TGTGCCAGCAGCTTAGGTGGGACAGGATATAGCAATCAGCCCCAGCATTTT
CASSLGGTGYSNQPQHF
>TRBV5-1|-|TRBD1|TRBJ2-3
TGCGCCAGCAGCTCAGGGGGTCGCAGCACAGATACGCAGTATTTT
CASSSGGRSTDTQYF
>TRBV27|-|-|TRBJ2-2
TGTGCCAGCAGTTTCTGGATGGCCTTCGCGGGGGAGCTGTTTTTT
CASSFWMAFAGELFF